One sample yielded the 8 T cell receptor beta chains listed below, sequenced in a study of long-term antiretroviral therapy in people with HIV. Survey level was the resolution at which the v3.0 immunoSEQ assay ran. Assay: immunoSEQ multiplex PCR; the TCRdb copy retains only in-frame clones and omits some. This sample has some 25,000 clones, with approximately 80% found just once. Sequencing was performed on unsorted PBMCs, taken 0.7 years before starting antiretroviral therapy. The receptors originated from a man aged 25-45 years with HIV.

The chain combines TRBV6-5 with TRBJ2-5, with 7 bases identical to TRBD1. This CDR3 spans 16 amino acids. Trimming removed 2 bases from V and 5 bases from J; junction bases left unmatched: 11. Germline V CDR1 and CDR2: MNHEY, SVGAGI. CDR3 loop: CASSYAWDSPPETQYF. The CDR3 DNA reads as TGTGCCAGCAGTTACGCCTGGGACAGTCCTCCGGAGACCCAGTACTTC.

This clone has just one count. The chain couples TRBV7-9 to TRBJ2-7; D assignment may be TRBD1 or TRBD2 (5 bases each). The CDR3 covers 13 residues. V was trimmed by 6 bases and J by 5 bases, leaving 14 bases between them. Germline V gives CDR1 SEHNR, CDR2 FQNEAQ (reference sequence). Here the CDR3 reads CASRPMRGHEQYF. The CDR3 nucleotides read TGTGCCAGCAGACCTATGAGGGGTCACGAGCAGTACTTC.

The CDR3: CASSLVPFAGVETQYF. DNA of the CDR3: TGTGCCAGCAGCTTAGTGCCCTTCGCGGGGGTAGAGACCCAGTACTTC. J is TRBJ2-5 and V is TRBV7-2; 7 bases map to TRBD2. Losses at the gene ends were 1 base for V and 4 bases for J; bases not matched to a gene: 9. Germline CDR1 is SGHTA and CDR2 is FQGNSA. The CDR3 loop spans 16 amino acids.

This chain connects TRBV30 to TRBJ2-5; TRBD1 aligns across 7 bases. Germline lookup yields CDR1 GTSNPN and CDR2 SVGIG (reference sequence). This CDR3 contains 15 residues. J was trimmed by 2 bases and V by 5 bases; bases with no gene match: 11. CDR3 sequence (DNA): TGTGCCTGGTCCCTACTTCGACAGGGACAAGAGACCCAGTACTTC. Translated: CAWSLLRQGQETQYF.

The chain has TRBV28 and TRBJ2-7; TRBD1 might be the D (5 bases). V was cut by 3 bases and J by 5 bases, with 11 bases left in between. The CDR3 length is 13 residues. CDR1 is MDHEN, CDR2 SYDVKM, per germline. CDR3 bases: TGTGCCAGCAGTTTCCCTTGGGGCCACGAGCAGTACTTC. It is translated as CASSFPWGHEQYF. Drawing the rest from reference TRBV28 and TRBJ2-7, the complete variable domain is DVKVTQSSRYLVKRTGEKVFLECVQDMDHENMFWYRQDPGLGLRLIYFSYDVKMKEKGDIPEGYSVSREKKERFSLILESASTNQTSMYLCASSFPWGHEQYFGPGTRLTVT.

With regard to this clone: A junction end diverges from the germline sequence, so it may reflect a read error. V usage is TRBV10-3 and J usage is TRBJ2-1; 15 bases match TRBD2. CDR1 is ENHRY and CDR2 is SYGVKD in the germline V gene. This CDR3 is 19 amino acids long. The CDR3, as DNA: TGTGCCATCAGTCTCCCGAACCGGACTAGCGGGAGGGCCTACGATGAGCAGTTCTTC. This gives the protein CAISLPNRTSGRAYDEQFF.

The J gene is TRBJ2-2, the V gene TRBV7-9; 8 bases are shared with TRBD2. CDR1 and CDR2 from the germline V gene are SEHNR and FQNEAQ (reference sequence). V was pared by 5 bases and J by 1 base, with 9 bases of the junction left unmatched. The CDR3 contains 17 residues. CDR3 coding DNA: TGTGCCAGCAGCCCCGTCTCCGCGGGGGGGAACACCGGGGAGCTGTTTTTT. Its protein product is CASSPVSAGGNTGELFF.

The rearrangement uses TRBV19 and TRBJ1-5, with D perhaps TRBD1 (6 bases). Germline CDR1 reads LNHDA; CDR2 reads SQIVND (reference sequence). The germline V and J ends were trimmed by 1 base and 6 bases, with 13 bases remaining between them. This CDR3 is 15 amino acids long. CDR3 sequence (DNA): TGTGCCAGTAGTATAGTACTACAGGGTAGTCAGCCCCAGCATTTT. Translation: CASSIVLQGSQPQHF.